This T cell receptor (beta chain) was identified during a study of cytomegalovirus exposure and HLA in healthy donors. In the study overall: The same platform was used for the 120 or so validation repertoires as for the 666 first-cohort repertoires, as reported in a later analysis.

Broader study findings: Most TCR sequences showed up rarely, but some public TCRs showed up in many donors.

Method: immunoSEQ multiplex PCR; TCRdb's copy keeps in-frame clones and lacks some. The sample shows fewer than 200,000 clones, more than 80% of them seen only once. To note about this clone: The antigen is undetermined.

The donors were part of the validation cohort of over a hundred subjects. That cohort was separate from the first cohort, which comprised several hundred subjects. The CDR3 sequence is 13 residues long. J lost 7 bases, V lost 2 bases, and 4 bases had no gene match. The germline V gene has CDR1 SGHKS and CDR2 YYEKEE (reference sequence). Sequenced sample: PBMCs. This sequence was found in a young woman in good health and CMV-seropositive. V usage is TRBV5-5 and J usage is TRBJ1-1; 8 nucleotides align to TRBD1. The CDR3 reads CASSFEGQDEAFF. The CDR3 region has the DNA TGTGCCAGCAGCTTCGAGGGACAGGATGAAGCTTTCTTT.